This entry lists 2 T cell receptor beta chains sequenced from one sample in a study of cytomegalovirus exposure and HLA in healthy donors (dated by TCRdb to 2015 to 2018). Libraries were built with the immunoSEQ multiplex PCR assay. The multiplex PCR relied on a mix of 60 forward primers for TCR Vbeta segments and 13 reverse primers for TCR Jbeta segments. Sourced from immuneACCESS, this table was stored by TCRdb with only in-frame sequences that have V and J called. A share of the clones is absent; for the studies checked, an unresolved V gene accounts for under half, and the remainder has no known explanation. This sample gives approximately 150,000 clones in total; roughly 80% of them show up just once. The ten largest clones represent around 3% of the sample. Material: PBMCs. These TCRs come from a male donor in good health and CMV-seronegative.

The chain carries TRBV5-4 and TRBJ1-1; 8 bases are a match to TRBD1. Per the germline V gene, CDR1 is SGHNT and CDR2 is YYREEE (reference sequence). The CDR3 sequence is 14 residues long. Trimming removed 0 bases from V and 6 bases from J; junction bases left unmatched: 4. The chain's CDR3 is CASSLDRGESEAFF. In DNA, the CDR3 is TGTGCCAGCAGCTTGGACAGGGGGGAGTCTGAAGCTTTCTTT.

The J gene is TRBJ1-5, the V gene TRBV19; D perhaps matches TRBD1 (6 bases). V was pared by 7 bases and J by 1 base, with 14 bases between. This CDR3 has 15 amino acids. From germline, CDR1 is LNHDA and CDR2 SQIVND (reference sequence). CDR3 in amino acids: CASTPRGASNQPQHF. In DNA form, the CDR3 reads TGTGCCAGTACCCCCCGGGGGGCGAGCAATCAGCCCCAGCATTTT.